This TCR beta chain was documented in a study of radiotherapy plus CTLA-4 blockade in lung cancer. In the study overall: Of all patients, around 19% responded objectively and approximately 29% showed disease control.

With 3 bases removed from V and 2 bases from J, the gap between germline ends came to 19 bases. Germline loops: CDR1 GTSNPN, CDR2 SVGIG (reference sequence). The CDR3 sequence is 17 residues long. Overall study findings and caveats: Among blood TCR repertoires after radiotherapy plus ipilimumab, tumor-derived clones expanded.

Produced via immunoSEQ multiplex PCR; TCRdb's table is partial and in-frame only. The sample lists 90,000 or so clones, around 82% occurring once. Those with chemo-refractory metastatic non-small-cell lung cancer were treated with focal radiation combined with CTLA-4 blockade using ipilimumab. As regards this clone: What it binds is not known.

The material sequenced was peripheral blood, taken from a patient treated with radiotherapy plus ipilimumab. The receptor's source is a human donor with non-small cell lung cancer who had stable disease on radiotherapy plus ipilimumab. The V and J genes are TRBV30 and TRBJ2-2, with D perhaps matching TRBD2 (7 bases). Here the CDR3 reads CAWRRTTGGRNTGELFF. In DNA form, the CDR3 reads TGTGCCTGGAGGAGGACTACCGGGGGGCGAAACACCGGGGAGCTGTTTTTT.